This paragraph reports one T cell receptor beta chain. V lost 5 bases, J lost 7 bases, and 10 bases stayed unmatched. There are 14 residues in the CDR3. CDR1 is KGHSH, CDR2 LQKENI, per germline. This record belongs to a study of blood T cell repertoires in COVID-19. Measured with immunoSEQ multiplex PCR; TCRdb has only the in-frame clones, and not every one. Of around 70,000 clones listed, under 95% are singletons. The source of this sequence is a man aged 50-59 years with acute or convalescent COVID-19. The sample consisted of peripheral blood. The chain couples TRBV18 to TRBJ1-1, with 7 bases that match TRBD1. This CDR3 is CASSLDRTGLEAFF. CDR3 coding DNA: TGTGCCAGCTCATTGGACAGGACAGGCCTTGAAGCTTTCTTT.